One sample yielded the 31 T cell receptor beta chains listed below, sequenced in a study of T cell responses to AZD1222 COVID-19 vaccine. The protocol was immunoSEQ multiplex PCR, while the TCRdb copy is restricted to in-frame clones and leaves out a portion. The sample contains 100,000 to 150,000 clones, 85% to 90% of which appear only once. The sample consisted of peripheral blood, taken 28 days after the second AZD1222 dose. The receptors were sampled from an adult who received the AZD1222 COVID-19 vaccine.

The chain employs TRBV29-1 and TRBJ1-2, with unresolved D. The CDR3 sequence is 13 residues long. Trimming pared 3 bases from V and 1 base from J, leaving 9 bases between. Germline assignment: CDR1 SQVTM and CDR2 ANQGSEA. CDR3 region: CSVDRGSNYGYTF. DNA for the CDR3: TGCAGCGTTGATCGTGGCAGTAACTATGGCTACACCTTC.

This chain links TRBV10-2 with TRBJ1-1; 7 nucleotides match TRBD1. CDR1 WSHSY and CDR2 SAAADI come from the germline V gene. V shed 6 bases and J 3 bases; nucleotides not matched to a gene: 7. This CDR3 region has 14 residues. The CDR3 protein is CASRTGRGYTEAFF. CDR3 bases: TGCGCCAGCAGGACAGGGCGGGGATACACTGAAGCTTTCTTT.

The genes are TRBV7-3 and TRBJ2-6; D is perhaps TRBD1 (6 bases). Per the germline V gene, CDR1 is SGHTA and CDR2 is FQGTGA. With 2 bases removed from V and 2 bases from J, the gap between germline ends came to 7 bases. This CDR3 comprises 15 residues. The DNA of the CDR3 is TGTGCCAGCAGCTTAGGGGGCGCTGGGGCCAACGTCCTGACTTTC. Protein product: CASSLGGAGANVLTF.

The CDR3 DNA follows: TGCGCCAGCAGCTTGGCAGGGTCGGGACAGGGCTATAATTCACCCCTCCACTTT. Translating it yields CASSLAGSGQGYNSPLHF. J is TRBJ1-6 and V is TRBV5-1, with 9 bases identical to TRBD1. The CDR3 runs 18 residues. J was trimmed by 3 bases and V by 0 bases; bases with no gene match: 7. Germline V gene sequence: CDR1 SGHRS, CDR2 YFSETQ.

As DNA, the CDR3 is TGTGCCAGCAGTTTAAGACAGGTAGGGTCCTACGAGCAGTACTTC. Amino acids: CASSLRQVGSYEQYF. The gene calls are TRBV28 and TRBJ2-7; weak D call: TRBD1 (6 bases). Germline CDR1 MDHEN, CDR2 SYDVKM. CDR3 size: 15 residues. Trimming left V 2 bases short and J 1 base short, with 12 bases between. Drawing the rest from reference TRBV28 and TRBJ2-7, the complete variable domain is DVKVTQSSRYLVKRTGEKVFLECVQDMDHENMFWYRQDPGLGLRLIYFSYDVKMKEKGDIPEGYSVSREKKERFSLILESASTNQTSMYLCASSLRQVGSYEQYFGPGTRLTVT.

CDR3: CASSLVGTGGPSDGELFF. The CDR3 DNA reads TGTGCCAGCAGCTTGGTTGGGACAGGGGGCCCCTCTGACGGGGAGCTGTTTTTT. V gene TRBV5-4 combines with J gene TRBJ2-2; the match to TRBD1 covers 12 bases. In germline, CDR1 is SGHNT, CDR2 YYREEE (reference sequence). The V segment lost 0 bases and the J segment 7 bases; nucleotides outside the gene matches: 10. The CDR3 has 18 residues.

The V gene is TRBV29-1, the J gene TRBJ1-4; possible D gene TRBD1, 6 bases. Trimming pared 4 bases from V and 4 bases from J, leaving 22 bases between. Germline V CDR1 and CDR2: SQVTM, ANQGSEA. The CDR3 is made up of 17 amino acids. CDR3 sequence (DNA): TGCAGCGTTGTAAGCCCGGGACACCGACCGGATAATGAAAAACTGTTTTTT. Amino acids: CSVVSPGHRPDNEKLFF.

This clone occurred once. V is TRBV5-4 and J is TRBJ2-5; 12 bases align to TRBD2. CDR1 SGHNT and CDR2 YYREEE come from the germline V gene (reference sequence). The CDR3 has 16 residues. The V segment lost 3 bases and the J segment 5 bases; nucleotides outside the gene matches: 8. The CDR3 here is CASSSPPSGGVETQYF. CDR3 bases: TGTGCCAGCAGCTCGCCCCCTAGCGGGGGGGTGGAGACCCAGTACTTC.

The gene calls are TRBV19 and TRBJ1-6; 7 bases align to TRBD1. The V segment lost 0 bases and the J segment 4 bases; nucleotides outside the gene matches: 0. The CDR3 length is 15 residues. Germline CDR1 LNHDA, CDR2 SQIVND (reference sequence). The CDR3 DNA reads as TGTGCCAGTAGTATAGAGACAGGGTATAATTCACCCCTCCACTTT. It translates to CASSIETGYNSPLHF.

This clone was observed a single time. This CDR3 is CASSPVQVGAATGELFF. CDR3 sequence (DNA): TGTGCCAGCAGCCCCGTACAGGTCGGAGCGGCCACCGGGGAGCTGTTTTTT. The gene calls are TRBV7-2 and TRBJ2-2, with D perhaps being TRBD1 or TRBD2 (5 bases each). The CDR3 is 17 amino acids. V lost 5 bases and J lost 4, with 20 bases in between. Per germline, CDR1 SGHTA and CDR2 FQGNSA.

Notes on this clone: This specimen includes other DNA sequences encoding the same CDR3. The chain employs TRBV9 and TRBJ2-7, with D tentatively TRBD1 (5 bases). The CDR3 covers 13 residues. From germline, CDR1 is SGDLS and CDR2 YYNGEE. V was cut by 5 bases and J by 2 bases, with 11 bases left in between. CDR3 nucleotides: TGTGCCAGCAGTCCCAGGGAACCCTACGAGCAGTACTTC. This gives the protein CASSPREPYEQYF.

The chain joins TRBV19 to TRBJ1-6; TRBD1 agrees at 8 bases. The V gene end was trimmed by 4 bases and the J gene end by 10 bases; junction bases not matched to a gene: 9. The germline gives CDR1 LNHDA, CDR2 SQIVND (reference sequence). The CDR3 consists of 15 residues. The CDR3 sequence is CASSTRTGRLSPLHF. CDR3 in DNA: TGTGCCAGTAGTACCCGGACAGGGAGGTTATCACCCCTCCACTTT.

The J gene is TRBJ2-1, the V gene TRBV6-5, with 8 bases that match TRBD2. The CDR3 runs 15 residues. V shed 6 bases, J shed 7 bases, and the junction held 11 bases outside the gene matches. In germline, CDR1 is MNHEY, CDR2 SVGAGI. The CDR3 DNA follows: TGTGCCAGCAGAGCCCCGGGGGGGCCAAAGAATGAGCAGTTCTTC. This codes for CASRAPGGPKNEQFF.

The rearrangement uses TRBV6-4 and TRBJ1-5; 7 bases agree with TRBD1. Germline assignment: CDR1 MRHNA and CDR2 SNTAGT. The J segment lost 5 bases and the V segment lost 7 bases, leaving 8 bases of the junction unmatched. This CDR3 is built from 14 residues. CDR3 DNA sequence: TGTGCCAGCACCCTTATCAGGGGGGATCAGCCCCAGCATTTT. Its protein is CASTLIRGDQPQHF.

The J gene is TRBJ2-1, the V gene TRBV28; D is uncertain. Trimming took 8 bases from V and 6 from J, leaving 17 bases between them. CDR3 size: 14 residues. CDR1 MDHEN and CDR2 SYDVKM come from the germline V gene. The DNA for the CDR3 is TGTGCCAGCGAGAGGTTGTCGGGCGTCAATGAGCAGTTCTTC. Amino acid sequence: CASERLSGVNEQFF. Together with reference TRBV28 and TRBJ2-1, the CDR3 gives the full variable domain: DVKVTQSSRYLVKRTGEKVFLECVQDMDHENMFWYRQDPGLGLRLIYFSYDVKMKEKGDIPEGYSVSREKKERFSLILESASTNQTSMYLCASERLSGVNEQFFGPGTRLTVL.

The genes are TRBV10-2 and TRBJ2-6; tentatively, D is TRBD1 (6 bases). This CDR3 spans 15 amino acids. The V gene lost 7 bases and the J gene lost 2 bases, with 12 bases spanning the gap. Per the germline V gene, CDR1 is WSHSY and CDR2 is SAAADI. The chain's CDR3 is CASIGTQAGANVLTF. CDR3 in DNA: TGCGCCAGCATTGGGACACAAGCTGGGGCCAACGTCCTGACTTTC.

The sample holds one count of this clone. The chain recombines TRBV18 with TRBJ1-5; D is unresolved. The CDR3 contains 13 residues. Germline values: CDR1 KGHSH, CDR2 LQKENI. The V end was cut by 1 base, the J end by 3 bases, with 4 bases between. This chain's CDR3 is CASSPHDNQPQHF. Here the CDR3 DNA reads TGTGCCAGCTCACCACATGACAATCAGCCCCAGCATTTT.

The chain combines TRBV7-2 with TRBJ2-2; D remains unclear. The length of the CDR3 is 13 residues. V lost 3 bases, J lost 7 bases, and 9 bases lay in between. Germline V gives CDR1 SGHTA, CDR2 FQGNSA. The chain's CDR3 is CASSFFLDGELFF. In DNA, the CDR3 is TGTGCCAGCAGCTTTTTCTTAGACGGGGAGCTGTTTTTT.

This clone has just a few counts. The V and J genes are TRBV9 and TRBJ2-1, with D possibly being TRBD1 (5 bases). The V end was cut by 3 bases, the J end by 9 bases, with 16 bases between. The germline V gene encodes CDR1 SGDLS and CDR2 YYNGEE. There are 14 residues in the CDR3. CDR3 coding DNA: TGTGCCAGCAGCGACGACGTAGGGGTGGGTGAGCAGTTCTTC. It yields the protein CASSDDVGVGEQFF.

V gene TRBV28 combines with J gene TRBJ1-5, with D uncertain. Looked up from germline, CDR1 is MDHEN and CDR2 is SYDVKM. This CDR3 spans 15 amino acids. Between the trimmed V and J ends, which lost 5 bases and 8 bases, there was a span of 19 bases. The CDR3 coding sequence is TGTGCCAGCAGTCCAGAGGTCAGGCCCGGAGAGCCCCAGCATTTT. It yields the protein CASSPEVRPGEPQHF.

This clone was detected only a few times. J is TRBJ2-5 and V is TRBV30, with 12 nucleotides matching TRBD1. Germline assignment: CDR1 GTSNPN and CDR2 SVGIG (reference sequence). V lost 2 bases, J lost 1 base, and 2 bases stayed unmatched. The CDR3 is 15 amino acids. This CDR3 reads CAWSKGQGAQETQYF. The CDR3 DNA reads TGTGCCTGGAGTAAGGGACAGGGGGCCCAAGAGACCCAGTACTTC.

The rearrangement joins TRBV5-1 to TRBJ1-4; TRBD1 might be the D (6 bases). The CDR3 runs to 14 residues. Germline V gene data show CDR1 as SGHRS and CDR2 as YFSETQ. V was shortened by 0 bases and J by 8 bases, with 11 bases between the two germline ends. CDR3 DNA sequence: TGCGCCAGCAGCTTGGAAAGGCAGGGGGAAAAACTGTTTTTT. Amino acids: CASSLERQGEKLFF.

V gene TRBV7-2 combines with J gene TRBJ1-6; 8 nucleotides align to TRBD1. The CDR3 loop spans 15 amino acids. V shed 3 bases, J shed 12 bases, and the junction held 10 bases outside the gene matches. Germline CDR1 is SGHTA and CDR2 is FQGNSA. The CDR3 reads CASSFTGTGQEPLHF. For the CDR3, the DNA is TGTGCCAGCAGCTTTACCGGGACAGGCCAAGAACCCCTCCACTTT.

The sample holds one count of this clone. The rearrangement joins TRBV18 to TRBJ1-1; TRBD1 might be the D (5 bases). V was shortened by 0 bases and J by 4 bases, with 15 bases between the two germline ends. The CDR3 covers 16 residues. Germline V lookup: CDR1 KGHSH, CDR2 LQKENI. Written as DNA, the CDR3 is TGTGCCAGCTCACCACCGGGTGGGGCGGGTCCCACTGAAGCTTTCTTT. Its translation: CASSPPGGAGPTEAFF.

This clone appeared once. This chain links TRBV28 with TRBJ1-1; TRBD1 matches at 8 bases. Germline V CDR1 and CDR2: MDHEN, SYDVKM. This CDR3 is built from 14 residues. V lost 7 bases and J lost 7; bases outside the gene matches: 11. The CDR3 sequence is CASTPTRGRGEAFF. The CDR3 DNA reads TGTGCCAGCACTCCTACCAGGGGGCGCGGTGAAGCTTTCTTT. Looking up the rest from reference TRBV28 and TRBJ1-1 gives the full variable domain: DVKVTQSSRYLVKRTGEKVFLECVQDMDHENMFWYRQDPGLGLRLIYFSYDVKMKEKGDIPEGYSVSREKKERFSLILESASTNQTSMYLCASTPTRGRGEAFFGQGTRLTVV.

This rearrangement joins TRBV6-5 to TRBJ1-5; D unresolved. The V end lost 6 bases, the J end lost 4 bases, and 13 bases lay between the germline ends. The germline V gene has CDR1 MNHEY and CDR2 SVGAGI. The CDR3 runs 14 residues. The CDR3 loop reads CASSAGPQNQPQHF. In DNA, the CDR3 is TGTGCCAGCAGCGCCGGGCCACAAAATCAGCCCCAGCATTTT.

This clone was observed a few times. V usage is TRBV10-3 and J usage is TRBJ2-1, with TRBD2 as a possible D gene (7 bases). The CDR3 covers 13 residues. The V gene's germline CDR1 is ENHRY and CDR2 SYGVKD. Trimming removed 7 bases from V and 8 bases from J, with 15 bases in between. The DNA for the CDR3 is TGTGCCATCATGAGGGGGGGAACCGATGAGCAGTTCTTC. Translated: CAIMRGGTDEQFF.

The rearrangement uses TRBV5-1 and TRBJ1-1, with D possibly TRBD1 on 6 matching bases. V was cut by 4 bases and J by 5 bases, with 12 bases left in between. In germline, CDR1 is SGHRS, CDR2 YFSETQ. CDR3 length: 13 amino acids. CDR3 sequence: CASSESTGTEAFF. CDR3 DNA: TGCGCCAGCAGCGAGTCAACAGGGACTGAAGCTTTCTTT. The full variable domain, its missing parts supplied by reference TRBV5-1 and TRBJ1-1, is KAGVTQTPRYLIKTRGQQVTLSCSPISGHRSVSWYQQTPGQGLQFLFEYFSETQRNKGNFPGRFSGRQFSNSRSEMNVSTLELGDSALYLCASSESTGTEAFFGQGTRLTVV.

The rearrangement joins TRBV28 to TRBJ2-7, with D perhaps TRBD2 (5 bases). Germline CDR1 MDHEN, CDR2 SYDVKM. This CDR3 is built from 18 residues. Trimming stripped 3 bases from V and 4 bases from J, with 25 bases between. CDR3 bases: TGTGCCAGCAGTTTTGTGGCACCTCGCCATCAGAGGACTTACGAGCAGTACTTC. Translation: CASSFVAPRHQRTYEQYF.

The table lists this clone with a few counts. This sequence joins TRBV7-9 and TRBJ1-5, with 7 positions matching TRBD1. Germline V gene data show CDR1 as SEHNR and CDR2 as FQNEAQ (reference sequence). Losses at the gene ends were 5 bases for V and 5 bases for J; bases not matched to a gene: 9. The CDR3 is 15 residues long. The CDR3 reads CASSQGGRADQPQHF. Here the CDR3 DNA reads TGTGCCAGCAGCCAGGGGGGGAGGGCGGATCAGCCCCAGCATTTT.

The CDR3 DNA reads TGTGCCAGCAGCGTAGGAGCAGGAACTACTGAAGCTTTCTTT. Amino acid sequence: CASSVGAGTTEAFF. The chain couples TRBV9 to TRBJ1-1; D gene uncertain. This CDR3 has 14 residues. The germline gives CDR1 SGDLS, CDR2 YYNGEE. Trimming removed 0 bases at V and 5 bases at J, with 11 bases between.